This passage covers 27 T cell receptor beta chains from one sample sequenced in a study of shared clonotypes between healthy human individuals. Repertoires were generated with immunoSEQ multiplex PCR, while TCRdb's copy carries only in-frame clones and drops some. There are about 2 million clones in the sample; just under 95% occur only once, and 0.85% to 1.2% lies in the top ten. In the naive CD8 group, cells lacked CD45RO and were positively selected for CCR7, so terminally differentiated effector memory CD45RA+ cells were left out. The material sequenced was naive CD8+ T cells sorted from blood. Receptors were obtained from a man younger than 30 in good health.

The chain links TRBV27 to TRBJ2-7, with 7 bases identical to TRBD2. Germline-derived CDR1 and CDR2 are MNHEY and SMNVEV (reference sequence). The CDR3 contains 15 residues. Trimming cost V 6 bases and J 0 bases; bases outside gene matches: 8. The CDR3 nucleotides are TGTGCCAGCAGCCTTCGATCGGGAGGCTCCTACGAGCAGTACTTC. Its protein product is CASSLRSGGSYEQYF.

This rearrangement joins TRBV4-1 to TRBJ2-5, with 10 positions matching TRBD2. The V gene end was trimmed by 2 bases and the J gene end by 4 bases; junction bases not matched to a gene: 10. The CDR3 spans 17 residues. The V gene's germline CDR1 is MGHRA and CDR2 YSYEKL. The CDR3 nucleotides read TGCGCCAGCAGCCAATTAGCGGGGGGCTTAGGTGGAGAGACCCAGTACTTC. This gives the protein CASSQLAGGLGGETQYF.

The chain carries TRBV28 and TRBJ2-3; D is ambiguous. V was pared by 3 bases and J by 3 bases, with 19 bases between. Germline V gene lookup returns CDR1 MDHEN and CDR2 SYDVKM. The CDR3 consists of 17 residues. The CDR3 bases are TGTGCCAGCAGTTTCACAAGGACCCTACGCTTGACAGATACGCAGTATTTT. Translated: CASSFTRTLRLTDTQYF.

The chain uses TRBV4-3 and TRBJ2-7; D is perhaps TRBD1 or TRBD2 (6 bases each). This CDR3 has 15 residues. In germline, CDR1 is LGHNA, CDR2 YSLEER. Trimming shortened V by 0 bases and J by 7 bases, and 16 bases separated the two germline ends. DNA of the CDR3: TGCGCCAGCAGCCAAGAGAGATCAGGGGCGGGGGAGCAGTACTTC. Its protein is CASSQERSGAGEQYF.

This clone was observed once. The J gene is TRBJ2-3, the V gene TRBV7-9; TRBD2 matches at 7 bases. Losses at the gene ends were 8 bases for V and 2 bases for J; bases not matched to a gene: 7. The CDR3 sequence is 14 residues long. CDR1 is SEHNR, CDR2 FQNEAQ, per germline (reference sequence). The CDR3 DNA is TGTGCCAGCCGGGACTACCTCGCCACAGATACGCAGTATTTT. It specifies CASRDYLATDTQYF.

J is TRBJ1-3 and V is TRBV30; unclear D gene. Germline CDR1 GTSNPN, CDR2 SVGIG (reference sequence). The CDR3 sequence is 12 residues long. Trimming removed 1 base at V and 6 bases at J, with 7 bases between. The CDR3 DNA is TGTGCCTGGAGTGCAGATGAAAACACCATATATTTT. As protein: CAWSADENTIYF.

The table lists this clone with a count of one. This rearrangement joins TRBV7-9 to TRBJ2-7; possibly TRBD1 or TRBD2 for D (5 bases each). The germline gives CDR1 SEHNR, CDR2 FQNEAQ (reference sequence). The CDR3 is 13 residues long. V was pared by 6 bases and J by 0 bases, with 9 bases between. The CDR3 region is CASRGVVSYEQYF. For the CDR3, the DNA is TGTGCCAGCAGGGGGGTCGTCTCCTACGAGCAGTACTTC.

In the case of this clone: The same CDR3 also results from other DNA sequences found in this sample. The CDR3 region is CASSAAPAYEQYF. In nucleotides, the CDR3 is TGTGCCAGTTCCGCGGCCCCAGCCTACGAGCAGTACTTC. J is TRBJ2-7 and V is TRBV19; D is unclear. The CDR3 contains 13 residues. V lost 8 bases and J 2 bases, leaving 13 bases between the germline ends. The V gene's germline CDR1 is LNHDA and CDR2 SQIVND (reference sequence). Looking up the rest from reference TRBV19 and TRBJ2-7 gives the full variable domain: DGGITQSPKYLFRKEGQNVTLSCEQNLNHDAMYWYRQDPGQGLRLIYYSQIVNDFQKGDIAEGYSVSREKKESFPLTVTSAQKNPTAFYLCASSAAPAYEQYFGPGTRLTVT.

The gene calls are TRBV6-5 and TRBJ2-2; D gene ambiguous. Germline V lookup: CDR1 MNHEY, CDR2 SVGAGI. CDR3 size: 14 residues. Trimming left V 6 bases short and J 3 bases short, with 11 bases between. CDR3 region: CASSYGEDTGELFF. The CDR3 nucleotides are TGTGCCAGCAGCTACGGCGAAGACACCGGGGAGCTGTTTTTT.

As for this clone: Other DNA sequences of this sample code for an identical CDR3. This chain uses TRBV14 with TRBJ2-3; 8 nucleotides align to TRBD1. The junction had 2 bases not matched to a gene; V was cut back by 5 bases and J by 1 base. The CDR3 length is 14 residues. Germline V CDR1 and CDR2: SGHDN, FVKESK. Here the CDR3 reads CASSLQGGTDTQYF. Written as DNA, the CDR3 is TGTGCCAGCAGCTTACAGGGGGGCACAGATACGCAGTATTTT.

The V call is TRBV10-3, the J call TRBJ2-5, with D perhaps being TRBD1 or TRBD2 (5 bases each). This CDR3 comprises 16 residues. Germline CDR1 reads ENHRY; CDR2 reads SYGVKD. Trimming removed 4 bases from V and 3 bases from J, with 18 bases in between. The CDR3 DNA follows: TGTGCCATCAGTGCCAGGGCTACTAGTAGTGAAGAGACCCAGTACTTC. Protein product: CAISARATSSEETQYF.

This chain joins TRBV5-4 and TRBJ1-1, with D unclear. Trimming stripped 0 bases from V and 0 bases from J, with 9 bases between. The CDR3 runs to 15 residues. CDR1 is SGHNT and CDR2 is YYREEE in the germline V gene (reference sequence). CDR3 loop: CASSLDRGMNTEAFF. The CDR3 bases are TGTGCCAGCAGCTTGGATCGGGGTATGAACACTGAAGCTTTCTTT.

The CDR3 loop is CASRGTGSGEQYF. The DNA of the CDR3 is TGCGCCAGCAGAGGGACAGGGTCAGGCGAGCAGTACTTC. This chain links TRBV4-1 with TRBJ2-7; TRBD1 agrees at 9 bases. Trimming removed 6 bases from V and 6 bases from J; junction bases left unmatched: 6. Germline CDR1 is MGHRA and CDR2 is YSYEKL. This CDR3 is 13 amino acids long.

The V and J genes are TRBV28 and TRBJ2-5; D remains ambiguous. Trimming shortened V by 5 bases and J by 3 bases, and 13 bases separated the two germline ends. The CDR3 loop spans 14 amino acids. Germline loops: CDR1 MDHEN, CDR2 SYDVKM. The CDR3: CASSPLMTEETQYF. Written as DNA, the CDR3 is TGTGCCAGCAGTCCTCTCATGACGGAAGAGACCCAGTACTTC.

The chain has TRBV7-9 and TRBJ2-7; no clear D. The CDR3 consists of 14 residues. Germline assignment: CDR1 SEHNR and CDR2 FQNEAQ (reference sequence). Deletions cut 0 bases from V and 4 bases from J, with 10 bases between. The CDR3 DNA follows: TGTGCCAGCAGCTTAGCGGCGACACTTTACGAGCAGTACTTC. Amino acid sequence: CASSLAATLYEQYF.

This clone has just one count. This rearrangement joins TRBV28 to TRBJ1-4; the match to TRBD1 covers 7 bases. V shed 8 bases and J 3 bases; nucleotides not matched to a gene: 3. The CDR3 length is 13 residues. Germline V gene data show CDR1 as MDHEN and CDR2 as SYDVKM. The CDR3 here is CASGDSSNEKLFF. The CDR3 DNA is TGTGCCAGCGGGGACAGCTCTAATGAAAAACTGTTTTTT.

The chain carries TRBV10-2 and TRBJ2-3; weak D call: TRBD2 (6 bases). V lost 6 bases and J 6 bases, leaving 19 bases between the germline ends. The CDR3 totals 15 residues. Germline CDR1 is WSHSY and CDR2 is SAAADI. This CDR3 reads CASRPYGEVPDTQYF. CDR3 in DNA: TGCGCCAGCAGACCTTATGGGGAGGTGCCGGATACGCAGTATTTT.

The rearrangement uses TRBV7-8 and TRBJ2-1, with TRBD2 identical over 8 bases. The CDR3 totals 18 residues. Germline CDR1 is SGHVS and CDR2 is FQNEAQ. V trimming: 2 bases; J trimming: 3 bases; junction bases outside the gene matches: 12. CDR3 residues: CASSLIMAAGELYNEQFF. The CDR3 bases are TGTGCCAGCAGCTTAATTATGGCAGCGGGGGAACTCTACAATGAGCAGTTCTTC. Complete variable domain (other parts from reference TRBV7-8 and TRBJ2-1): GAGVSQSPRYKVAKRGQDVALRCDPISGHVSLFWYQQALGQGPEFLTYFQNEAQLDKSGLPSDRFFAERPEGSVSTLKIQRTQQEDSAVYLCASSLIMAAGELYNEQFFGPGTRLTVL.

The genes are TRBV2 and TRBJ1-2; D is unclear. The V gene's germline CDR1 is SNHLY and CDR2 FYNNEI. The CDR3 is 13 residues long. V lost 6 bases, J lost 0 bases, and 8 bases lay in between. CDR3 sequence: CASRDLANYGYTF. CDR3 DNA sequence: TGTGCCAGCAGGGACTTAGCTAACTATGGCTACACCTTC.

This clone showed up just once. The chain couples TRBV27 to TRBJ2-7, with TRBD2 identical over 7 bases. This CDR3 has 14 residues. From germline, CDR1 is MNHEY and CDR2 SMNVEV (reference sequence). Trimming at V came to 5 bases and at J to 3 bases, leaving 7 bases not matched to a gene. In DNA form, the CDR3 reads TGTGCCAGCAGTACCTCTAGCGGTATCTACGAGCAGTACTTC. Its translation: CASSTSSGIYEQYF.

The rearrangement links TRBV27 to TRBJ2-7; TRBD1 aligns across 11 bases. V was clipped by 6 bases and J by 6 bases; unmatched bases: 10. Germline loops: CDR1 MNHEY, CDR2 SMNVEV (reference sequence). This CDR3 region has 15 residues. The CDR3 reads CASSWTGGAVSEQYF. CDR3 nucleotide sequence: TGTGCCAGCAGCTGGACAGGGGGCGCTGTTTCCGAGCAGTACTTC.

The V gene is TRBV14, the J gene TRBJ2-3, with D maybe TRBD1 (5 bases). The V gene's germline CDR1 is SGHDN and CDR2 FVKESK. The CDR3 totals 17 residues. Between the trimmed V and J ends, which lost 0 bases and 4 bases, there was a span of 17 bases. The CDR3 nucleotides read TGTGCCAGCAGCCAAGAGTTTTGGGGCCAAGGGGCAGATACGCAGTATTTT. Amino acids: CASSQEFWGQGADTQYF.

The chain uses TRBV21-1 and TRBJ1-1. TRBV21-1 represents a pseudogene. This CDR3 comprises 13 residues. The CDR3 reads CASSSGGTTEAFF. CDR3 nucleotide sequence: TGTGCCAGCAGCAGCGGGGGGACCACTGAAGCTTTCTTT.

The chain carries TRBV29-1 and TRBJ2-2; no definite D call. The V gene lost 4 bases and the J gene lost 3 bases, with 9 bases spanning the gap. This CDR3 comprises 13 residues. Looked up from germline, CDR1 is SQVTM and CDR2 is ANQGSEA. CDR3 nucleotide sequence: TGCAGCGTTGCCAGTCTGGACACCGGGGAGCTGTTTTTT. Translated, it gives CSVASLDTGELFF.

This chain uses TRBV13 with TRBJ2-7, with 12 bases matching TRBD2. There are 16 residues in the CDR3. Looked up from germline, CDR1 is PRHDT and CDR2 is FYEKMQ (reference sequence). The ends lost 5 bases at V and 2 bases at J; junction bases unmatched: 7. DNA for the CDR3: TGTGCCAGCAGCGACAGACTAGCGGGAGTCCCCTACGAGCAGTACTTC. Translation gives CASSDRLAGVPYEQYF.

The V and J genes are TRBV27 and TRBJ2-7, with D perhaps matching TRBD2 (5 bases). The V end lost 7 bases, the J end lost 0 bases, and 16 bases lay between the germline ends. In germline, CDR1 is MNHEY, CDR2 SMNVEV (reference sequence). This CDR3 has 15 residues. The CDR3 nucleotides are TGTGCCAGCATGGTGGACTCCGGCCCCTCCTACGAGCAGTACTTC. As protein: CASMVDSGPSYEQYF.

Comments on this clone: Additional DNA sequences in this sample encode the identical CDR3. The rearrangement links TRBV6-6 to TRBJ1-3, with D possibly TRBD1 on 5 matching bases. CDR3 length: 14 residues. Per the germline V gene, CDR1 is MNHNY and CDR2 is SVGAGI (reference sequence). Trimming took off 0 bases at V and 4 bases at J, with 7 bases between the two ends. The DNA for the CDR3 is TGTGCCAGCAGTTACTCAGGGGAGGGAAACACCATATATTTT. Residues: CASSYSGEGNTIYF.